A single sample is the source of the 6 T cell receptor beta chains below, sequenced in a study of T cells in tumors after PD-1 blockade. Some clones are missing from TCRdb's copy, which holds only in-frame ones; the method was immunoSEQ multiplex PCR. The sample includes approximately 47,000 clones, 65% to 85% of them seen just once. The sample here was PBMCs, taken before anti-PD-1 therapy. The receptor set was obtained from a human donor with advanced basal cell or squamous cell carcinoma (not recorded which).

V is TRBV14 and J is TRBJ2-1; no definite D call. The length of the CDR3 is 12 residues. V lost 1 base and J lost 10, with 8 bases in between. Per the germline V gene, CDR1 is SGHDN and CDR2 is FVKESK. CDR3 DNA sequence: TGTGCCAGCAGCCAAGGGTGGTTGGAGCAGTTCTTC. Translated, it gives CASSQGWLEQFF.

The chain has TRBV19 and TRBJ1-2, with D possibly TRBD1 on 6 matching bases. The CDR3 extends over 13 amino acids. Between the trimmed V and J ends, which lost 7 bases and 8 bases, there was a span of 17 bases. Germline CDR1 LNHDA, CDR2 SQIVND (reference sequence). CDR3: CASKTGLDGGYTF. DNA for the CDR3: TGTGCCAGTAAAACAGGGCTGGACGGAGGCTACACCTTC.

V gene TRBV2 combines with J gene TRBJ1-1, with no clear D. Trimming left V 5 bases short and J 4 bases short, with 14 bases between. The CDR3 runs to 14 residues. The germline V gene encodes CDR1 SNHLY and CDR2 FYNNEI. The CDR3 coding sequence is TGTGCCAGCAGTTGGCAAGGGCGGAGCACTGAAGCTTTCTTT. Its translation: CASSWQGRSTEAFF.

This clone was detected once. This rearrangement joins TRBV7-9 to TRBJ1-6; tentative D call: TRBD1 (6 bases). V dropped 5 bases and J dropped 7 bases, with 21 bases sitting between them. There are 17 residues in the CDR3. Germline V CDR1 and CDR2: SEHNR, FQNEAQ (reference sequence). The CDR3 is CASSLRTVGVYNSPLHF. CDR3 in DNA: TGTGCCAGCAGCCTGAGGACAGTTGGCGTTTACAATTCACCCCTCCACTTT.

The chain employs TRBV4-1 and TRBJ2-5; D ambiguous. The CDR3 is 15 amino acids. CDR1 and CDR2 from the germline V gene are MGHRA and YSYEKL. The ends were cut back, 0 bases at V and 1 base at J, with 9 bases in the middle. The CDR3, as DNA: TGCGCCAGCAGCCAAGATCTGGCAGCCCAAGAGACCCAGTACTTC. This sequence encodes CASSQDLAAQETQYF.

In this sample, this clone turned up once. The V call is TRBV21-1, the J call TRBJ2-7; the table calls TRBD1, which could not be checked here. TRBV21-1 is termed a pseudogene. The CDR3 length is 17 residues. The CDR3 sequence: CASSNGHPITAPGEQYF. The DNA of the CDR3 is TGTGCCAGCAGCAATGGGCATCCCATAACAGCCCCCGGAGAGCAGTACTTC.